This T cell receptor (beta chain) was identified during a study of blood T cell repertoires in COVID-19. Study overall: The United States, Italy and Spain supplied acute and convalescent COVID-19 samples. Sample material is recorded as cDNA or gDNA derived from T cells, B-cell-depleted T cells, or PBMCs.

In the original workflow: Scientists estimated how many nucleated cells there were by amplifying reference gene primers. TCRdb keeps only in-frame clones here, not all; method: immunoSEQ multiplex PCR. V and J calls and clone size come straight from that table; D and trimming were deduced from the DNA. The sample contains roughly 420,000 clones, roughly 90% of which appear only once. The CDR3 spans 16 residues. Germline-derived CDR1 and CDR2 are SGHRS and YFSETQ. V dropped 0 bases and J dropped 6 bases, with 15 bases sitting between them. Sequenced material: PBMCs or T cells enriched from blood (not recorded which). The receptor's source is a woman under 40 with acute COVID-19. The chain is built from TRBV5-1 and TRBJ1-4; D possibly corresponds to TRBD1 (6 bases). Here the CDR3 DNA reads TGCGCCAGCAGCTTGGGCCCGGCGGGGGGCGATGAAAAACTGTTTTTT. This gives the protein CASSLGPAGGDEKLFF.